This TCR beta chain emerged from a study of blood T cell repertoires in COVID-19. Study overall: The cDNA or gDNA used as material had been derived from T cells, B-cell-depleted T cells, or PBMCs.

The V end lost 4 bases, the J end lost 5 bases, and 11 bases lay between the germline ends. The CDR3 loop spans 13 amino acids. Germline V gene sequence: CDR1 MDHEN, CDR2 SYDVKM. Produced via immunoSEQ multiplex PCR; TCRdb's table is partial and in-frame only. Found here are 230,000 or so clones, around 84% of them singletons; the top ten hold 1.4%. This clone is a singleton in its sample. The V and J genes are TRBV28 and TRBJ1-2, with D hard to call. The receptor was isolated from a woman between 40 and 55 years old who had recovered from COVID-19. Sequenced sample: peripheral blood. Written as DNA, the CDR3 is TGTGCCAGCAGTTCTCCCCAGACTTATGGCTACACCTTC. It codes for CASSSPQTYGYTF.